The following is a T cell receptor (beta chain) sequence with its context. This record belongs to a study of shared T cell receptors in the human thymus. This CDR3 comprises 13 residues. Looked up from germline, CDR1 is SGHNT and CDR2 is YYREEE (reference sequence). V shed 9 bases and J shed 10 bases, with 22 bases lying between them. Clones were sequenced by immunoSEQ multiplex PCR, and TCRdb holds only the in-frame ones, with some missing. The table includes almost 550,000 clones, about four fifths detected once. This same sample was also taken into another study, of human thymus T cells. That source adds: Donor material was obtained from healthy Finnish infants undergoing corrective surgery for congenital heart defects. Thymus pieces cut out during corrective heart surgery were the tissue that was used. Repertoires sampled from thymus and blood appeared biased in V and J gene usage. Thymic TCR repertoires of unrelated people reportedly overlapped highly.

The chain is built from TRBV5-4 and TRBJ1-2; maybe TRBD1 (5 bases). This sequence originates from a boy under two years old with a congenital heart defect. Sequencing input: thymocytes. The CDR3 protein is CATTGLPEKAYTF. Written as DNA, the CDR3 is TGTGCCACCACGGGACTGCCCGAAAAAGCCTACACCTTC.